These 16 T cell receptor beta chains originate from one sample sequenced in a study of STAT3 mutations in large granular lymphocyte leukemia. Overall study results and limits: Every T-cell large granular lymphocyte leukemia patient had at least one immunodominant TCR beta clonotype.

For these receptors, no antigen is known. Repertoires were generated with immunoSEQ multiplex PCR, while TCRdb's copy carries only in-frame clones and drops some. This sample yields some 10,000 clones, of which about 90% are seen a single time; about 26% belongs to the top ten. Source material: peripheral blood mononuclear cells. These receptors originate from a man between 60 and 75 years old with T-cell large granular lymphocyte leukemia. Some clones in this sample may be carry-over from other donors' samples.

This clone was seen a few times. The V call is TRBV7-9, the J call TRBJ2-5; TRBD2 aligns across 8 bases. Germline lookup yields CDR1 SEHNR and CDR2 FQNEAQ (reference sequence). With 6 bases clipped from V and 2 bases from J, the junction kept 5 bases outside the gene matches. This CDR3 comprises 14 residues. The CDR3 region has the DNA TGTGCCAGCAGTCCGGGGGGGTGGCAAGAGACCCAGTACTTC. Translated: CASSPGGWQETQYF.

This clone was found once. The genes are TRBV5-1 and TRBJ2-7; 8 bases are a match to TRBD1. The germline V gene encodes CDR1 SGHRS and CDR2 YFSETQ. V dropped 4 bases and J dropped 2; count of bases not matched to a gene: 5. This CDR3 region has 14 residues. The DNA for the CDR3 is TGCGCCAGCAGCGGCGACAGGGGACCCTACGAGCAGTACTTC. As protein: CASSGDRGPYEQYF. Using reference TRBV5-1 and TRBJ2-7 for the parts outside the CDR3, the full variable domain is KAGVTQTPRYLIKTRGQQVTLSCSPISGHRSVSWYQQTPGQGLQFLFEYFSETQRNKGNFPGRFSGRQFSNSRSEMNVSTLELGDSALYLCASSGDRGPYEQYFGPGTRLTVT.

This chain joins TRBV19 and TRBJ2-7; the D is unclear. V was pared by 7 bases and J by 6 bases, with 13 bases between. Per the germline V gene, CDR1 is LNHDA and CDR2 is SQIVND (reference sequence). The CDR3 runs 12 residues. CDR3 residues: CASIDLNGEQYF. The CDR3 region has the DNA TGTGCCAGTATCGATCTCAACGGCGAGCAGTACTTC.

The chain combines TRBV7-9 with TRBJ1-5, with unresolved D. V lost 1 base and J 6 bases, leaving 7 bases between the germline ends. This CDR3 is 13 amino acids long. Germline CDR1 reads SEHNR; CDR2 reads FQNEAQ (reference sequence). The CDR3 DNA reads TGTGCCAGCAGCTTAGAAGGGAGTCAGCCCCAGCATTTT. Translating gives CASSLEGSQPQHF.

V is TRBV12-2 and J is TRBJ2-7; the D call of TRBD2 is as the table states it, not checked on the DNA. TRBV12-2 counts as a pseudogene. This CDR3 contains 18 residues. The CDR3 DNA reads as TGTGCAAGTCGCATGACAGGGAAGAGTAGCGGGGGCCTCTACGAGCAGTACTTC. Protein product: CASRMTGKSSGGLYEQYF.

The rearrangement joins TRBV6-5 to TRBJ2-1, with 11 bases fitting TRBD2. CDR1 and CDR2 from the germline V gene are MNHEY and SVGAGI. The CDR3 covers 15 residues. V shed 5 bases, J shed 5 bases, and the junction held 5 bases outside the gene matches. The CDR3, as DNA: TGTGCCAGCAGTATCGGACTAGCGGGCCACAATGAGCAGTTCTTC. This translates into CASSIGLAGHNEQFF.

This chain joins TRBV9 and TRBJ1-1; D remains ambiguous. The V and J ends lost 2 bases and 2 bases respectively, with 13 bases between them. In germline, CDR1 is SGDLS, CDR2 YYNGEE. The CDR3 runs to 15 residues. DNA of the CDR3: TGTGCCAGCAGCGTCAGAGGGTTGGAAAACACTGAAGCTTTCTTT. Translating it yields CASSVRGLENTEAFF. The whole variable domain, remainder taken from reference TRBV9 and TRBJ1-1, is DSGVTQTPKHLITATGQRVTLRCSPRSGDLSVYWYQQSLDQGLQFLIQYYNGEERAKGNILERFSAQQFPDLHSELNLSSLELGDSALYFCASSVRGLENTEAFFGQGTRLTVV.

The rearrangement uses TRBV30 and TRBJ2-5, with 11 bases matching TRBD2. This CDR3 is 15 amino acids long. Germline V lookup: CDR1 GTSNPN, CDR2 SVGIG (reference sequence). The V gene end was trimmed by 0 bases and the J gene end by 7 bases; junction bases not matched to a gene: 7. The DNA of the CDR3 is TGTGCCTGGAGTGTACTAGCGGGAGCTAAGGGGACCCAGTACTTC. It yields the protein CAWSVLAGAKGTQYF.

The CDR3 protein is CASSRIDRGGTEAFF. The CDR3 DNA sequence: TGTGCCAGTAGTAGGATCGACAGGGGAGGCACTGAAGCTTTCTTT. This sequence joins TRBV19 and TRBJ1-1; 8 nucleotides agree with TRBD1. J lost 4 bases, V lost 4 bases, and 8 bases had no gene match. This CDR3 comprises 15 residues. The V gene's germline CDR1 is LNHDA and CDR2 SQIVND (reference sequence).

J is TRBJ1-5 and V is TRBV28; tentative D call: TRBD1 (5 bases). The CDR3 length is 12 residues. CDR1 is MDHEN, CDR2 SYDVKM, per germline. V was cut by 7 bases and J by 11 bases, with 15 bases left in between. The CDR3 loop is CASTPPRGAQHF. The CDR3 bases are TGTGCCAGCACTCCCCCAAGGGGAGCCCAGCATTTT.

This chain connects TRBV18 to TRBJ1-2, with 9 bases matching TRBD1. CDR1 and CDR2 from the germline V gene are KGHSH and LQKENI. This CDR3 spans 15 amino acids. V gave up 6 bases and J gave up 0 bases; unmatched junction bases: 5. The CDR3 protein is CASSPGTGPNYGYTF. The CDR3 DNA follows: TGTGCCAGCTCTCCTGGGACAGGGCCTAACTATGGCTACACCTTC.

The genes are TRBV30 and TRBJ1-2; D possibly corresponds to TRBD1 (6 bases). The germline V gene has CDR1 GTSNPN and CDR2 SVGIG (reference sequence). The CDR3 has 16 residues. Trimming removed 0 bases from V and 0 bases from J, with 14 bases in between. The chain's CDR3 is CAWSVWGAKANYGYTF. The DNA of the CDR3 is TGTGCCTGGAGTGTATGGGGGGCAAAAGCTAACTATGGCTACACCTTC.

This clone showed up just once. The rearrangement links TRBV6-5 to TRBJ2-7, with TRBD2 matching over 12 bases. Trimming removed 5 bases from V and 4 bases from J; junction bases left unmatched: 3. This CDR3 is built from 14 residues. Germline V gene sequence: CDR1 MNHEY, CDR2 SVGAGI. The CDR3 nucleotides are TGTGCCAGCAGTCCCGGGACTAGCGGGTACGAGCAGTACTTC. It encodes CASSPGTSGYEQYF.

The chain has TRBV7-8 and TRBJ2-5, with TRBD2 matching over 7 bases. With V trimmed by 4 bases and J by 2 bases, 7 bases remained unmatched. Germline CDR1 reads SGHVS; CDR2 reads FQNEAQ. This CDR3 contains 15 residues. CDR3 sequence (DNA): TGTGCCAGCAGCTCCGGCGGGAGAGGGCAAGAGACCCAGTACTTC. As protein: CASSSGGRGQETQYF.

The chain has TRBV19 and TRBJ1-4, with 9 bases aligning to TRBD1. The CDR3 has 16 amino acids. Germline CDR1 LNHDA, CDR2 SQIVND (reference sequence). With 6 bases clipped from V and 0 bases from J, the junction kept 5 bases outside the gene matches. The CDR3 coding sequence is TGTGCCAGTAGGGATACAGGGGGCGCAACTAATGAAAAACTGTTTTTT. Protein: CASRDTGGATNEKLFF.

This chain connects TRBV11-2 to TRBJ2-3; 9 bases are a match to TRBD2. CDR3 length: 17 residues. CDR1 and CDR2 (germline): SGHAT, FQNNGV. V gave up 0 bases and J gave up 2 bases; unmatched junction bases: 6. The CDR3 here is CASSLDQLAGDTDTQYF. Written as DNA, the CDR3 is TGTGCCAGCAGCTTAGATCAACTAGCGGGCGACACAGATACGCAGTATTTT.